Included here is one TCR beta chain sequence, with context. The data belong to a study of T cell changes during pregnancy in multiple sclerosis. V dropped 2 bases and J dropped 3 bases, with 8 bases sitting between them. This CDR3 is 15 amino acids long. Germline assignment: CDR1 KGHSH and CDR2 LQKENI. Sequenced by immunoSEQ multiplex PCR; TCRdb stores in-frame clones only, minus some. The sample lists tens of thousands of clones, approximately 94% seen once, with roughly 0.81% in the top ten. The source of this sequence is a female donor with multiple sclerosis, enrolled in a pregnancy study. V gene TRBV18 combines with J gene TRBJ2-6, with D tentatively TRBD2 (5 bases). The source was peripheral blood, collected in the third trimester of pregnancy. The CDR3 DNA sequence: TGTGCCAGCTCACCAGGGAGTCGTGGGGCCAACGTCCTGACTTTC. Translation: CASSPGSRGANVLTF.